The entry that follows covers one T cell receptor beta chain sequence. Trimming took 0 bases from V and 4 from J, leaving 12 bases between them. The CDR3 runs 15 residues. From germline, CDR1 is MGHRA and CDR2 YSYEKL. Per the authors' pipeline: Estimated nucleated cell counts came from reference gene primer amplification. TCRdb's table, derived via immunoSEQ multiplex PCR, lists solely in-frame clones and lacks some. The V and J calls and clone size are taken from that table; D and trimming were inferred from the DNA. The sample includes 100,000 to 150,000 clones, approximately 89% of them seen just once. The data were obtained in a study of blood T cell repertoires in COVID-19. Study summary: Samples came from the United States, Italy and Spain, spanning acute and convalescent COVID-19. Sources were T cells, B-cell-depleted T cells, or PBMCs; the material itself was cDNA or gDNA.

Patients in Seattle were enrolled during active infection, then followed longitudinally. The clonotype comes from a woman aged 70-85 years with COVID-19, enrolled during active disease. Material: peripheral blood. The chain combines TRBV4-1 with TRBJ1-2; weak D call: TRBD1 (5 bases). The CDR3, as DNA: TGCGCCAGCAGCCAAGACCTTAGTACAGGCTATGGCTACACCTTC. It yields the protein CASSQDLSTGYGYTF.